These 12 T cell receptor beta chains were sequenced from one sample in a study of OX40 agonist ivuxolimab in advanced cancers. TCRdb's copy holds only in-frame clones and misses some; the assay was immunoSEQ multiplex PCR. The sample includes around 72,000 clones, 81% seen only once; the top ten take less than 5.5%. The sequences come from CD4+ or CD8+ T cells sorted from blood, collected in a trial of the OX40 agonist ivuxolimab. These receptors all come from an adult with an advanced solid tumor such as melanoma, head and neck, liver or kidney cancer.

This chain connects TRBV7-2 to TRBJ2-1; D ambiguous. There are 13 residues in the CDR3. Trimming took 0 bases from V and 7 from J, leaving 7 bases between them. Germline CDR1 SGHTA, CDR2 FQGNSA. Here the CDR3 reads CASSLAPANEQFF. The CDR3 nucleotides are TGTGCCAGCAGCTTAGCACCCGCGAATGAGCAGTTCTTC.

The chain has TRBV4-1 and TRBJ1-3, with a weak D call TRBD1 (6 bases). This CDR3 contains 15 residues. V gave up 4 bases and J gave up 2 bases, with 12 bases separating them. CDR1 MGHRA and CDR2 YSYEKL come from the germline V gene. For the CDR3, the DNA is TGCGCCAGCAGCCCAAGGGGGGGGACTGGAAACACCATATATTTT. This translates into CASSPRGGTGNTIYF.

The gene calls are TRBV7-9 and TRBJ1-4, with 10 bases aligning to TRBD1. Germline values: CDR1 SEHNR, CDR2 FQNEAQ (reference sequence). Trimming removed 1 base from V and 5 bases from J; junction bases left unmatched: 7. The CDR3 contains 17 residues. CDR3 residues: CASSLGAWTGGNEKLFF. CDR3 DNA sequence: TGTGCCAGCAGCTTAGGGGCATGGACAGGGGGGAATGAAAAACTGTTTTTT.

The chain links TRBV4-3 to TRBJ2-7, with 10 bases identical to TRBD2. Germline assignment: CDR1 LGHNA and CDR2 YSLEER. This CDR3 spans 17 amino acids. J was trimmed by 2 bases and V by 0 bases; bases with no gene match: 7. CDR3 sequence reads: CASSQDLSSGSPYEQYF. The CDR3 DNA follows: TGCGCCAGCAGCCAAGATCTATCTAGCGGGAGCCCCTACGAGCAGTACTTC.

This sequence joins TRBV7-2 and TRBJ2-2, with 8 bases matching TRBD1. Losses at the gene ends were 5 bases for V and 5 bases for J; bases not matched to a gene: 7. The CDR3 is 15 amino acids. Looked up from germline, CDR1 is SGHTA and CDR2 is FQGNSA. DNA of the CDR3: TGTGCCAGCAGCACCCGACAGGGGAGTACCGGGGAGCTGTTTTTT. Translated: CASSTRQGSTGELFF.

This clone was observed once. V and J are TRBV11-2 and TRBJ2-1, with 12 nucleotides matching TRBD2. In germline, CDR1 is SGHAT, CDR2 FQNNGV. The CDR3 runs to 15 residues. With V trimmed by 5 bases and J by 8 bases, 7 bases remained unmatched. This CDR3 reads CASSLRLAGVDEQFF. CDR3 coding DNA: TGTGCCAGCAGCCTAAGACTAGCGGGAGTGGATGAGCAGTTCTTC.

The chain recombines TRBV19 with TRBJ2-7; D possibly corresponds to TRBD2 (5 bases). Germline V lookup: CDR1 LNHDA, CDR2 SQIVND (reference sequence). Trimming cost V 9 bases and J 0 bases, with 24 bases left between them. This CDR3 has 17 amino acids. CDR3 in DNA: TGTGCCAGCCGATCCGCTACAAAGGGAGATTCCTCCTACGAGCAGTACTTC. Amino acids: CASRSATKGDSSYEQYF.

DNA for the CDR3: TGCGCCAGCAGCCTAACGGGGGGGCCCTCGACAGATACGCAGTATTTT. Protein sequence: CASSLTGGPSTDTQYF. The J gene is TRBJ2-3, the V gene TRBV4-1; 8 positions match TRBD2. The germline V gene has CDR1 MGHRA and CDR2 YSYEKL. The V gene end was trimmed by 4 bases and the J gene end by 3 bases; junction bases not matched to a gene: 9. This CDR3 contains 16 residues.

DNA for the CDR3: TGTGCCAGCAGCTTGGGGACAGGGAACACCGGGGAGCTGTTTTTT. This gives the protein CASSLGTGNTGELFF. The chain combines TRBV5-4 with TRBJ2-2, with 7 bases lining up with TRBD1. This CDR3 comprises 15 residues. In germline, CDR1 is SGHNT, CDR2 YYREEE (reference sequence). The junction had 0 bases not matched to a gene; V was cut back by 0 bases and J by 1 base.

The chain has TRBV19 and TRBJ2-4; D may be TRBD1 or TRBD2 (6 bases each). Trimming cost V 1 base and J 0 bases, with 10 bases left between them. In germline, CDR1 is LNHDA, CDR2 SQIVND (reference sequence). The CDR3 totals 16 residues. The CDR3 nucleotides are TGTGCCAGTAGTATAGGACTAGGGGGAGCCAAAAACATTCAGTACTTC. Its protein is CASSIGLGGAKNIQYF.

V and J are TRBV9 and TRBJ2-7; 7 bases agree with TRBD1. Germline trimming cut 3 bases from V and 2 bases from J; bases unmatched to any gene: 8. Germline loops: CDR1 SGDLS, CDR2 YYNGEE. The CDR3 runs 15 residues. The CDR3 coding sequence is TGTGCCAGCAGCGCCCGGGACAGTAAAACCTACGAGCAGTACTTC. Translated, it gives CASSARDSKTYEQYF.

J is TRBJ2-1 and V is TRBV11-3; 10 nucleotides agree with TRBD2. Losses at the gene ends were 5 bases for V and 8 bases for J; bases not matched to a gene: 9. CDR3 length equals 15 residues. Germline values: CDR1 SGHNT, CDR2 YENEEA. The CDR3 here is CASSLSGGAVDEQFF. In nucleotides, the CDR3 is TGTGCCAGCAGCCTCAGCGGGGGGGCGGTCGATGAGCAGTTCTTC.